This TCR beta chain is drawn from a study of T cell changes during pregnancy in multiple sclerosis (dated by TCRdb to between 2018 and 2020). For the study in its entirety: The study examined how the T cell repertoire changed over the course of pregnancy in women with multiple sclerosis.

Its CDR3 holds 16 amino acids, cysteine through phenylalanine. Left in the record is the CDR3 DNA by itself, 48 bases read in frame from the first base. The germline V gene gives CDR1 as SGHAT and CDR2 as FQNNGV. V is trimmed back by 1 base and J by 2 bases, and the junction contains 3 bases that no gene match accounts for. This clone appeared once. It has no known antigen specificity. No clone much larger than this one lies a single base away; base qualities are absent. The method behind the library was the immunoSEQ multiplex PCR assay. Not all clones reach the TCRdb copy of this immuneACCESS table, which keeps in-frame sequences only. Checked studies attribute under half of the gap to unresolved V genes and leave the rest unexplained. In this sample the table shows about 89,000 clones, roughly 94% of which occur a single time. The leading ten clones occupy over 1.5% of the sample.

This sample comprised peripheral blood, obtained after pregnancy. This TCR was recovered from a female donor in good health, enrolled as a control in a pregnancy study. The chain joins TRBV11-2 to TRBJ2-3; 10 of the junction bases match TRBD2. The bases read TGTGCCAGCAGCTTAGGACTAGCGGGCTCCACAGATACGCAGTATTTT. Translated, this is CASSLGLAGSTDTQYF.